These 28 T cell receptor beta chains originate from one sample sequenced in a study of shared clonotypes between healthy human individuals. Clones were read by immunoSEQ multiplex PCR, and TCRdb kept only the in-frame ones, dropping some. The sample comprises roughly 2.1 million clones, 85% to 95% of which are singletons, and over 1.5% rests with the top ten. Naive CD8 populations comprised CD45RO-negative cells positively selected for CCR7, excluding terminally differentiated effector memory CD45RA+ cells. Sequenced input: naive CD8+ T cells from PBMCs. These receptors all stem from a man aged 18 to 30 in good health. Some clones in this sample may be carry-over from other donors' samples.

The chain has TRBV9 and TRBJ1-2; 8 nucleotides align to TRBD1. V trimming: 3 bases; J trimming: 4 bases; junction bases outside the gene matches: 8. The CDR3 spans 15 residues. Germline V gene sequence: CDR1 SGDLS, CDR2 YYNGEE. The CDR3 spells CASSALPGGVYGYTF. CDR3 in DNA: TGTGCCAGCAGCGCCCTTCCAGGGGGCGTCTATGGCTACACCTTC.

This chain links TRBV4-1 with TRBJ2-3; TRBD2 agrees at 9 bases. Trimming cost V 0 bases and J 7 bases; bases outside gene matches: 14. This CDR3 has 18 amino acids. Germline V gives CDR1 MGHRA, CDR2 YSYEKL. CDR3 bases: TGCGCCAGCAGCCAAGAAGGATGGGGCGGCGGGAGGGCCAATACGCAGTATTTT. It specifies CASSQEGWGGGRANTQYF.

The CDR3 DNA sequence: TGTGCCAGCAGTTTAGTCGGGTCGTCAGGGGCCGAGCAGTACTTC. Translated: CASSLVGSSGAEQYF. The chain links TRBV27 to TRBJ2-7, with D possibly TRBD1 on 6 matching bases. CDR1 and CDR2 (germline): MNHEY, SMNVEV (reference sequence). The ends were cut back, 2 bases at V and 6 bases at J, with 17 bases in the middle. The CDR3 contains 15 residues.

This sequence joins TRBV2 and TRBJ1-1; TRBD1 is a possible D gene (5 bases). The germline V gene encodes CDR1 SNHLY and CDR2 FYNNEI. The CDR3 extends over 14 amino acids. Trimming pared 7 bases from V and 2 bases from J, leaving 14 bases between. DNA for the CDR3: TGTGCCAGCAAGGGGAGGGCGGCAAACACTGAAGCTTTCTTT. The encoded protein is CASKGRAANTEAFF.

This clone was counted a single time. The chain combines TRBV4-1 with TRBJ2-1; D assignment may be TRBD1 or TRBD2 (5 bases each). This CDR3 comprises 18 residues. V lost 0 bases, J lost 4 bases, and 19 bases lay in between. Germline V gives CDR1 MGHRA, CDR2 YSYEKL. The CDR3 DNA reads TGCGCCAGCAGCCAAGATTGGATCAGGGTGAGGGGATACAATGAGCAGTTCTTC. Protein: CASSQDWIRVRGYNEQFF.

This clone was counted a single time. The chain couples TRBV18 to TRBJ1-1; possibly TRBD1 for D (5 bases). Deletions cut 3 bases from V and 4 bases from J, with 18 bases between. The CDR3 extends over 16 amino acids. The germline V gene encodes CDR1 KGHSH and CDR2 LQKENI. CDR3 in DNA: TGTGCCAGCTCACCGACCAGGGTTTTGTGGGGCACTGAAGCTTTCTTT. As protein: CASSPTRVLWGTEAFF.

A word on this clone: Other DNA sequences from this sample encode an identical CDR3 as well. The CDR3 DNA follows: TGTGCCAGTAGACCGGGGAACACTGAAGCTTTCTTT. Translated, it gives CASRPGNTEAFF. The chain recombines TRBV19 with TRBJ1-1; no firm D call. The V and J ends lost 6 bases and 1 base respectively, with 6 bases between them. The CDR3 has 12 residues. Germline CDR1 reads LNHDA; CDR2 reads SQIVND (reference sequence).

In DNA form, the CDR3 reads TGTGCCAGCAGCCAAATCCTTGGGGGGGACTTGCAAGAGACCCAGTACTTC. As protein: CASSQILGGDLQETQYF. This chain joins TRBV4-2 and TRBJ2-5, with 7 bases identical to TRBD2. The junction had 11 bases not matched to a gene; V was cut back by 2 bases and J by 2 bases. This CDR3 spans 17 amino acids. Germline-derived CDR1 and CDR2 are LGHNA and YNFKEQ.

The CDR3, as DNA: TGTGCCAGCAGTACCACCGGGACCGCCTACGAGCAGTACTTC. Amino acid sequence: CASSTTGTAYEQYF. The V and J genes are TRBV27 and TRBJ2-7, with D perhaps assigned TRBD1 or TRBD2 (5 bases each). The CDR3 consists of 14 residues. The germline V gene has CDR1 MNHEY and CDR2 SMNVEV (reference sequence). Trimming shortened V by 5 bases and J by 2 bases, and 13 bases separated the two germline ends.

The V call is TRBV7-7, the J call TRBJ1-1, with D perhaps matching TRBD1 (5 bases). CDR1 and CDR2 (germline): SSHAT, FNYEAQ (reference sequence). The CDR3 sequence is 14 residues long. V lost 5 bases to trimming and J lost 1 base, with 11 bases between them. The CDR3 region is CASSVNQGNTEAFF. In nucleotides, the CDR3 is TGTGCCAGCAGCGTAAATCAGGGGAACACTGAAGCTTTCTTT.

About this clone itself: The sample has other DNA sequences that encode this CDR3 too. This chain joins TRBV27 and TRBJ2-7, with 9 bases matching TRBD2. Germline values: CDR1 MNHEY, CDR2 SMNVEV (reference sequence). Unmatched junction bases numbered 3, after V lost 6 bases and J lost 3 bases. This CDR3 is built from 13 residues. The CDR3 bases are TGTGCCAGCAGCTTGACTAGCGGCTACGAGCAGTACTTC. Its translation is CASSLTSGYEQYF.

The chain employs TRBV2 and TRBJ2-1, with D perhaps TRBD2 (6 bases). Germline lookup yields CDR1 SNHLY and CDR2 FYNNEI. This CDR3 is built from 16 residues. Trimming took 0 bases from V and 4 from J, leaving 13 bases between them. The CDR3 loop is CASSEARDLTYNEQFF. DNA for the CDR3: TGTGCCAGCAGTGAAGCCCGGGACTTGACATACAATGAGCAGTTCTTC.

CDR3 coding DNA: TGTGCCAGCAGACCAACTAGCGACAATGAGCAGTTCTTC. This encodes CASRPTSDNEQFF. This chain links TRBV27 with TRBJ2-1; TRBD2 aligns across 7 bases. The CDR3 covers 13 residues. The V and J ends lost 6 bases and 5 bases, in that order; junction bases with no gene match: 4. The germline gives CDR1 MNHEY, CDR2 SMNVEV (reference sequence).

The rearrangement uses TRBV10-3 and TRBJ2-6; TRBD1 aligns across 8 bases. CDR3 length: 21 amino acids. Trimming took 4 bases from V and 0 from J; bases not matched to a gene: 17. Germline loops: CDR1 ENHRY, CDR2 SYGVKD. The CDR3 coding sequence is TGTGCCATCAGTGGAGAGACAGGGGCCCCCCTTATTATCTCTGGGGCCAACGTCCTGACTTTC. Its translation is CAISGETGAPLIISGANVLTF.

This clone has a single count. The chain couples TRBV5-1 to TRBJ2-7, with D unclear. Germline values: CDR1 SGHRS, CDR2 YFSETQ. This CDR3 has 13 residues. Trimming cost V 4 bases and J 3 bases, with 11 bases left between them. The CDR3 spells CASSPTEDYEQYF. The CDR3 coding sequence is TGCGCCAGCAGCCCGACTGAGGACTACGAGCAGTACTTC.

J is TRBJ1-4 and V is TRBV30; no clear D. This CDR3 spans 12 amino acids. Trimming took 1 base from V and 16 from J, leaving 16 bases between them. Germline CDR1 and CDR2: GTSNPN and SVGIG (reference sequence). CDR3 protein: CAWSGVDALRFF. The DNA for the CDR3 is TGTGCCTGGAGTGGTGTAGACGCCCTAAGGTTTTTT.

The chain links TRBV9 to TRBJ2-7, with D perhaps TRBD1 or TRBD2 (6 bases each). Looked up from germline, CDR1 is SGDLS and CDR2 is YYNGEE. The CDR3 extends over 15 amino acids. Trimming left V 1 base short and J 6 bases short, with 17 bases between. Here the CDR3 reads CASSVSGAVEFEQYF. CDR3 nucleotides: TGTGCCAGCAGCGTATCGGGGGCGGTAGAATTCGAGCAGTACTTC.

As regards this clone: With a much larger clone just one base away, this may be a read error. This CDR3 is also generated by other DNA sequences in the sample. The V gene is TRBV27, the J gene TRBJ2-7, with unresolved D. The germline V gene encodes CDR1 MNHEY and CDR2 SMNVEV (reference sequence). Trimming removed 4 bases from V and 3 bases from J, with 4 bases in between. This CDR3 is built from 11 residues. The CDR3 DNA reads as TGTGCCAGCAGTTCCTTCTACGAGCAGTACTTC. It yields the protein CASSSFYEQYF.

The J gene is TRBJ2-7, the V gene TRBV11-2; 7 positions match TRBD1. Germline loops: CDR1 SGHAT, CDR2 FQNNGV. The trim removed 5 bases at V and 2 bases at J, leaving 15 bases unmatched. The CDR3 is 17 amino acids. The CDR3: CASSHPGQATTAYEQYF. In nucleotides, the CDR3 is TGTGCCAGCAGCCACCCCGGACAGGCTACAACAGCCTACGAGCAGTACTTC. The full variable domain, with the rest looked up from reference TRBV11-2 and TRBJ2-7, is EAGVAQSPRYKIIEKRQSVAFWCNPISGHATLYWYQQILGQGPKLLIQFQNNGVVDDSQLPKDRFSAERLKGVDSTLKIQPAKLEDSAVYLCASSHPGQATTAYEQYFGPGTRLTVT.

This clone is a singleton in its sample. The chain links TRBV6-5 to TRBJ2-1; a weak D match, TRBD1 (6 bases). The CDR3 sequence is 15 residues long. Germline CDR1 MNHEY, CDR2 SVGAGI. Trimming took off 0 bases at V and 6 bases at J, with 12 bases between the two ends. CDR3 nucleotide sequence: TGTGCCAGCAGTTACTCGAGGCAGGGGACCAATGAGCAGTTCTTC. Translation gives CASSYSRQGTNEQFF.

V is TRBV6-8 and J is TRBJ2-1, with unresolved D. The length of the CDR3 is 19 residues. The V gene lost 7 bases and the J gene lost 0 bases, with 25 bases spanning the gap. Per the germline V gene, CDR1 is MNHGY and CDR2 is SAAAGT. CDR3: CASTAKVRSHPSSYNEQFF. In nucleotides, the CDR3 is TGTGCCAGCACCGCGAAAGTGCGTTCCCACCCGAGCTCCTACAATGAGCAGTTCTTC.

This chain connects TRBV19 to TRBJ2-1; 10 bases are a match to TRBD1. This CDR3 comprises 15 residues. Germline V gene data show CDR1 as LNHDA and CDR2 as SQIVND (reference sequence). J gave up 8 bases and V 1 base, and 5 bases lay outside the gene matches. The CDR3 region is CASSIGQGANYEQFF. In DNA, the CDR3 is TGTGCCAGTAGTATAGGACAGGGGGCGAATTATGAGCAGTTCTTC.

The chain recombines TRBV28 with TRBJ2-5; D call uncertain. The germline CDR1 and CDR2 sequences are MDHEN and SYDVKM. The CDR3 covers 13 residues. V was trimmed by 6 bases and J by 9 bases, leaving 17 bases between them. CDR3 protein: CASRYSSGWSQYF. CDR3 DNA sequence: TGTGCCAGCAGGTACAGCTCCGGGTGGTCCCAGTACTTC.

The V gene is TRBV7-9, the J gene TRBJ2-7; 12 bases line up with TRBD1. The V segment lost 4 bases and the J segment 6 bases; nucleotides outside the gene matches: 10. CDR3 length: 16 amino acids. Per the germline V gene, CDR1 is SEHNR and CDR2 is FQNEAQ (reference sequence). The DNA for the CDR3 is TGTGCCAGCAGCTCCCCGCCGGGACAGGGGGCCGGCGAGCAGTACTTC. Protein: CASSSPPGQGAGEQYF.

The rearrangement links TRBV28 to TRBJ2-1; 13 bases match TRBD2. The CDR3 spans 17 residues. After removal of 4 bases from V and 1 base from J, the junction contained 4 bases not matched to a gene. Germline CDR1 MDHEN, CDR2 SYDVKM. The DNA for the CDR3 is TGTGCCAGCAGTTCACTAGCGGGAGGGCCTTCCTACAATGAGCAGTTCTTC. Translation: CASSSLAGGPSYNEQFF.

This clone has a handful of counts. The rearrangement joins TRBV28 to TRBJ1-4; D is unclear. The CDR3 runs to 14 residues. Trimming stripped 7 bases from V and 6 bases from J, with 15 bases between. CDR1 and CDR2 (germline): MDHEN, SYDVKM. CDR3 DNA: TGTGCCAGCACCCCTCTGTGGGGTCATGAAAAACTGTTTTTT. This gives the protein CASTPLWGHEKLFF.

The chain is built from TRBV19 and TRBJ2-2; 9 nucleotides match TRBD2. This CDR3 is built from 15 residues. The V gene end was trimmed by 3 bases and the J gene end by 1 base; junction bases not matched to a gene: 0. CDR1 is LNHDA, CDR2 SQIVND, per germline (reference sequence). In nucleotides, the CDR3 is TGTGCCAGTAGTATTAGCGGGGGGAACACCGGGGAGCTGTTTTTT. Translated: CASSISGGNTGELFF.

The rearrangement uses TRBV4-1 and TRBJ2-3, with 9 positions matching TRBD2. V trimming: 0 bases; J trimming: 3 bases; junction bases outside the gene matches: 7. Germline V CDR1 and CDR2: MGHRA, YSYEKL. This CDR3 comprises 17 residues. DNA for the CDR3: TGCGCCAGCAGCCAAGATATGAGACTAGCGGCTACAGATACGCAGTATTTT. Amino acid sequence: CASSQDMRLAATDTQYF.